This T cell receptor beta chain was identified in a study of Graves' ophthalmopathy and Graves' hyperthyroidism. This CDR3 has 16 residues. V was trimmed by 8 bases and J by 6 bases, leaving 22 bases between them. Per the germline V gene, CDR1 is MNHNS and CDR2 is SASEGT. Broader study findings: Blood also carried most expanded thyroid clonotypes exceeding 0.001 frequency. The model achieved 70.59% sensitivity and about 76% specificity for ophthalmopathy progression.

This clonotype was seen many times. Its antigen is as yet unknown. Amplification of TCR beta CDR3 regions used RNA transcripts. RT-PCR was first run with HTBI primers, then multiplex PCR in a second round. TCRdb reprocessed the multiplex PCR reads with MiXCR, giving one entry per CDR3 protein. The table records approximately 410,000 distinct CDR3 sequences, roughly 15% of them present only once. Newly diagnosed hyperthyroidism donors, aged 18 to 65, duration under 2 months. Over 9.5 ml of fresh blood yielded the PBMCs by density gradient. The source is a woman aged 18-29 years with stable Graves' hyperthyroidism. The sequenced sample consisted of peripheral blood. The chain uses TRBV6-1 and TRBJ2-2; D is tentatively TRBD1 or TRBD2 (5 bases each). The CDR3 DNA follows: TGTGCCAGCTGGGGACCATTAAGGAGCAAGGCCGGGGAGCTGTTTTTT. Its translation is CASWGPLRSKAGELFF.